This T cell receptor beta chain comes out of a study of cytomegalovirus exposure and HLA in healthy donors. Whole-study findings and limits: A highly shared variant cluster was judged a likely technical artifact. Under 20,000 TCR beta sequences were associated with HLA alleles at 0.05 false discovery rate in a later analysis. CMV serostatus was the only recorded immune exposure for donors.

Germline V gene sequence: CDR1 SGHVS, CDR2 FNYEAQ. Deletions cut 2 bases from V and 2 bases from J, with 12 bases between. There are 16 residues in the CDR3. The PCR used 60 Vbeta and 13 Jbeta primers. Repertoires were generated with immunoSEQ multiplex PCR, while TCRdb's copy carries only in-frame clones and drops some. Counted here are 180,000 or so clones, less than 90% occurring once; the ten biggest clones make up 1.4%. A remark on this clone: Antigen specificity is unknown.

This chain connects TRBV7-6 to TRBJ2-2; a weak D match, TRBD2 (6 bases). This clonotype was sampled from a girl between 10 and 17 years old in good health and CMV-seropositive. The sequenced sample consisted of PBMCs. CDR3 DNA sequence: TGTGCCAGCAGCTTAAATTACGGGGGTAACACCGGGGAGCTGTTTTTT. Amino acids: CASSLNYGGNTGELFF.